The source of this T cell receptor (beta chain) is a study of blood T cell repertoires in COVID-19. On the study more broadly: Acute and convalescent COVID-19 specimens originated in the United States, Italy and Spain.

TCRdb's copy holds only in-frame clones and misses some; the assay was immunoSEQ multiplex PCR. This sample yields 150,000 to 200,000 clones, of which 85% to 95% are seen a single time; roughly 4.5% belongs to the top ten. The germline V and J ends were trimmed by 4 bases and 3 bases, with 9 bases remaining between them. The CDR3 loop spans 14 amino acids. The germline V gene has CDR1 SNHLY and CDR2 FYNNEI. This sequence joins TRBV2 and TRBJ2-2; possible D gene TRBD1, 5 bases. The source is a woman aged 50 to 60 with acute or convalescent COVID-19. The sequencing input was peripheral blood. The CDR3 is CASSAQGYTGELFF. CDR3 coding DNA: TGTGCCAGCAGTGCCCAGGGTTACACCGGGGAGCTGTTTTTT.